What follows are 8 T cell receptor beta chains derived from one specimen sequenced in a study of blood T cells in healthy people across ages. Through a sample-barcoded 5' primer and a J-beta primer mix, a second PCR was run for 7 to 11 cycles. TCRdb reprocessed the 5' RACE reads via MiXCR and lists one record per CDR3 protein. The sample shows fewer than 800,000 distinct CDR3 sequences, more than 40% of them seen only once. Material for sequencing was blood. These receptors came from a woman aged 55-69 years in good health.

The rearrangement joins TRBV2 to TRBJ1-2, with unresolved D. Germline CDR1 SNHLY, CDR2 FYNNEI. The ends were cut back, 1 base at V and 7 bases at J, with 10 bases in the middle. This CDR3 is 13 amino acids long. The CDR3, as DNA: TGTGCCAGCAGTGAAGTCTCGGCATTTGGCTACACCTTC. Translating gives CASSEVSAFGYTF.

The chain couples TRBV27 to TRBJ2-4, with 8 positions matching TRBD1. The CDR3 extends over 14 amino acids. Losses at the gene ends were 6 bases for V and 2 bases for J; bases not matched to a gene: 3. Germline loops: CDR1 MNHEY, CDR2 SMNVEV (reference sequence). The CDR3 spells CASRPGGSKNIQYF. The CDR3 DNA sequence: TGTGCCAGCAGACCAGGGGGCTCCAAAAACATTCAGTACTTC.

The rearrangement joins TRBV28 to TRBJ2-4; D not certain. V lost 5 bases and J 5 bases, leaving 16 bases between the germline ends. Germline V lookup: CDR1 MDHEN, CDR2 SYDVKM. This CDR3 has 15 residues. CDR3 protein: CASSLSPNWENIQYF. CDR3 in DNA: TGTGCCAGCAGTCTATCCCCCAATTGGGAAAACATTCAGTACTTC. The whole variable domain, remainder taken from reference TRBV28 and TRBJ2-4, is DVKVTQSSRYLVKRTGEKVFLECVQDMDHENMFWYRQDPGLGLRLIYFSYDVKMKEKGDIPEGYSVSREKKERFSLILESASTNQTSMYLCASSLSPNWENIQYFGAGTRLSVL.

This clonotype was counted between two and nine times. This chain links TRBV6-1 with TRBJ2-4, with 12 bases aligning to TRBD1. V shed 5 bases, J shed 13 bases, and the junction held 12 bases outside the gene matches. The CDR3 length is 15 residues. Germline V CDR1 and CDR2: MNHNS, SASEGT. In DNA form, the CDR3 reads TGTGCCAGCAGTCTTCGGGGACAGGGGGCGGGAGAGCAGTACTTC. Its translation: CASSLRGQGAGEQYF.

The table lists this clonotype with a few counts. The chain employs TRBV20-1 and TRBJ2-1; D is ambiguous. Germline assignment: CDR1 DFQATT and CDR2 SNEGSKA (reference sequence). Trimming took off 5 bases at V and 5 bases at J, with 16 bases between the two ends. The CDR3 covers 14 residues. The CDR3 coding sequence is TGCAGTGCTGTACTCCGTCGGAGCGACAATGAGCAGTTCTTC. Protein product: CSAVLRRSDNEQFF.

This clonotype was found a few times. The rearrangement links TRBV10-3 to TRBJ2-2; TRBD2 agrees at 9 bases. CDR3 length: 16 residues. The V segment lost 5 bases and the J segment 1 base; nucleotides outside the gene matches: 5. CDR1 and CDR2 from the germline V gene are ENHRY and SYGVKD. The CDR3 region has the DNA TGTGCCATCAGTTTACATAGCGGGAGGAACACCGGGGAGCTGTTTTTT. Its protein product is CAISLHSGRNTGELFF.

This clonotype was seen repeatedly, ten times or more. A read error may account for a junction end that differs from germline. The rearrangement joins TRBV14 to TRBJ1-1; D is perhaps TRBD1 (5 bases). Looked up from germline, CDR1 is SGHDN and CDR2 is FVKESK. This CDR3 spans 13 amino acids. CDR3 protein: CASSQGVNTEAFF. In nucleotides, the CDR3 is TGCGCCAGCAGCCAAGGGGTGAACACTGAAGCTTTCTTT. Full variable domain (remainder filled in from reference TRBV14 and TRBJ1-1): EAGVTQFPSHSVIEKGQTVTLRCDPISGHDNLYWYRRVMGKEIKFLLHFVKESKQDESGMPNNRFLAERTGGTYSTLKVQPAELEDSGVYFCASSQGVNTEAFFGQGTRLTVV.

This chain connects TRBV9 to TRBJ2-7; no firm D call. Germline V gene sequence: CDR1 SGDLS, CDR2 YYNGEE. This CDR3 is built from 14 residues. The V gene lost 0 bases and the J gene lost 1 base, with 8 bases spanning the gap. CDR3 in DNA: TGTGCCAGCAGCGTAGCTCTGGGATCCTACGAGCAGTACTTC. This codes for CASSVALGSYEQYF. Together with reference TRBV9 and TRBJ2-7, the CDR3 gives the full variable domain: DSGVTQTPKHLITATGQRVTLRCSPRSGDLSVYWYQQSLDQGLQFLIQYYNGEERAKGNILERFSAQQFPDLHSELNLSSLELGDSALYFCASSVALGSYEQYFGPGTRLTVT.